One sample yielded the 26 T cell receptor beta chains listed below, sequenced in a study of cytomegalovirus exposure and HLA in healthy donors. PCR amplification relied on 60 Vbeta primers (plus 13 Jbeta primers). Only in-frame clones appear in the TCRdb table, and some are missing; sequencing was by immunoSEQ multiplex PCR. The repertoire consists of about 130,000 clones, with 65% to 90% occurring once and the leading ten covering 1% to 1.5%. The sequenced material came from PBMCs. These receptors were obtained from a girl aged 2-10 years in good health and CMV-seronegative.

This chain links TRBV30 with TRBJ1-2, with D possibly TRBD1 on 6 matching bases. The CDR3 is 12 residues long. V was pared by 2 bases and J by 8 bases, with 12 bases between. CDR1 is GTSNPN and CDR2 is SVGIG in the germline V gene (reference sequence). As DNA, the CDR3 is TGTGCCTGGAGTATGGGGGGGGGCGGCTACACCTTC. It specifies CAWSMGGGGYTF.

The genes are TRBV28 and TRBJ1-1; a weak D match, TRBD1 (6 bases). CDR1 and CDR2 (germline): MDHEN, SYDVKM. Trimming took off 0 bases at V and 3 bases at J, with 11 bases between the two ends. The CDR3 consists of 15 residues. CDR3 in DNA: TGTGCCAGCAGTTTATGGGACAGATTATACACTGAAGCTTTCTTT. As protein: CASSLWDRLYTEAFF.

The CDR3 DNA follows: TGTGCCAGCAGTTTAAAAAACATTCAGTACTTC. It codes for CASSLKNIQYF. This sequence joins TRBV2 and TRBJ2-4; D gene unclear. This CDR3 has 11 amino acids. With 5 bases removed from V and 4 bases from J, the gap between germline ends came to 3 bases. Per germline, CDR1 SNHLY and CDR2 FYNNEI.

The table lists this clone with a count of one. V gene TRBV14 combines with J gene TRBJ1-2, with TRBD1 as a possible D gene (5 bases). Germline lookup yields CDR1 SGHDN and CDR2 FVKESK. The CDR3 length is 15 residues. Deletions cut 0 bases from V and 7 bases from J, with 15 bases between. CDR3 nucleotide sequence: TGTGCCAGCAGCCAAGAGGCAGCAGGACACTCTGGCTACACCTTC. Translated: CASSQEAAGHSGYTF.

V and J are TRBV5-4 and TRBJ2-7; TRBD1 matches at 10 bases. This CDR3 region has 15 residues. J was trimmed by 1 base and V by 3 bases; bases with no gene match: 4. Germline V gene sequence: CDR1 SGHNT, CDR2 YYREEE (reference sequence). The CDR3: CASSYRTGGSYEQYF. As DNA, the CDR3 is TGTGCCAGCAGCTACCGGACAGGGGGTTCCTACGAGCAGTACTTC.

Written as DNA, the CDR3 is TGTGCCTGGAGTGTAGGGACTAGCGGGAGGAATTGGGGCGAGCAGTACTTC. This codes for CAWSVGTSGRNWGEQYF. The chain has TRBV30 and TRBJ2-7; 15 bases align to TRBD2. The CDR3 spans 17 residues. From germline, CDR1 is GTSNPN and CDR2 SVGIG (reference sequence). V shed 0 bases, J shed 6 bases, and the junction held 9 bases outside the gene matches.

This chain links TRBV19 with TRBJ1-4; 9 nucleotides line up with TRBD1. The CDR3 totals 16 residues. V lost 4 bases and J lost 3; bases outside the gene matches: 6. CDR1 is LNHDA and CDR2 is SQIVND in the germline V gene (reference sequence). The CDR3 DNA is TGTGCCAGTAGTAGCAAACGGGACAGGGCTAATGAAAAACTGTTTTTT. It codes for CASSSKRDRANEKLFF.

This rearrangement joins TRBV29-1 to TRBJ1-3, with 8 bases lining up with TRBD1. The J segment lost 4 bases and the V segment lost 7 bases, leaving 9 bases of the junction unmatched. The germline gives CDR1 SQVTM, CDR2 ANQGSEA. This CDR3 region has 14 residues. CDR3: CSAWTGSFGNTIYF. The CDR3 nucleotides are TGCAGCGCCTGGACAGGGTCTTTCGGAAACACCATATATTTT.

The chain carries TRBV2 and TRBJ2-7; TRBD2 might be the D (5 bases). Looked up from germline, CDR1 is SNHLY and CDR2 is FYNNEI. CDR3 length: 13 residues. V lost 2 bases and J 7 bases, leaving 12 bases between the germline ends. This chain's CDR3 is CASSEPGWREQYF. CDR3 nucleotides: TGTGCCAGCAGTGAACCCGGATGGAGGGAGCAGTACTTC.

The V gene is TRBV7-8, the J gene TRBJ1-1; tentatively, D is TRBD1 (5 bases). CDR1 is SGHVS and CDR2 is FQNEAQ in the germline V gene. The CDR3 extends over 13 amino acids. The germline V and J ends were trimmed by 8 bases and 7 bases, with 17 bases remaining between them. The CDR3, as DNA: TGTGCCAGCGCCCCTGGGGCAACCGATGAAGCTTTCTTT. Protein product: CASAPGATDEAFF.

Note on this clone: The germline gene is not matched at one end of the junction; a read error may be the cause. This chain joins TRBV5-1 and TRBJ2-5; 7 positions match TRBD1. This CDR3 has 16 residues. Germline V gives CDR1 SGHRS, CDR2 YFSETQ. CDR3 sequence (DNA): TGCGCCAGCATCTTGACACCCGGGACAGCTGAAGAGACCCAGTACTTC. Translation: CASILTPGTAEETQYF.

The chain carries TRBV5-1 and TRBJ1-3, with 7 bases fitting TRBD1. This CDR3 is built from 17 residues. Trimming cost V 4 bases and J 0 bases; bases outside gene matches: 10. Germline CDR1 reads SGHRS; CDR2 reads YFSETQ. The CDR3 region has the DNA TGCGCCAGCAGCGCAGGGGGGACCGCGCGCTCTGGAAACACCATATATTTT. It is translated as CASSAGGTARSGNTIYF.

This clone was found once. This chain links TRBV4-2 with TRBJ2-7; TRBD2 aligns across 8 bases. The germline gives CDR1 LGHNA, CDR2 YNFKEQ. With 0 bases clipped from V and 2 bases from J, the junction kept 3 bases outside the gene matches. The CDR3 spans 15 residues. The CDR3 is CASSQDRGGPYEQYF. The CDR3, as DNA: TGTGCCAGCAGCCAAGATCGGGGGGGGCCCTACGAGCAGTACTTC.

The chain links TRBV5-1 to TRBJ1-6, with TRBD1 identical over 10 bases. V was clipped by 4 bases and J by 14 bases; unmatched bases: 12. The CDR3 runs to 15 residues. Per germline, CDR1 SGHRS and CDR2 YFSETQ. The chain's CDR3 is CASSPGQGGIWALHF. The CDR3 nucleotides are TGCGCCAGCAGCCCAGGACAGGGGGGTATTTGGGCCCTCCACTTT.

The chain recombines TRBV7-9 with TRBJ2-1, with 9 bases fitting TRBD2. CDR3 length equals 16 residues. The J segment lost 5 bases and the V segment lost 1 base, leaving 6 bases of the junction unmatched. The germline gives CDR1 SEHNR, CDR2 FQNEAQ (reference sequence). The CDR3: CASSLGSSGINNEQFF. CDR3 in DNA: TGTGCCAGCAGCTTAGGTTCTAGCGGGATCAACAATGAGCAGTTCTTC.

This clone was seen once. The genes are TRBV2 and TRBJ2-7, with TRBD1 identical over 8 bases. Germline CDR1 and CDR2: SNHLY and FYNNEI. Trimming removed 6 bases from V and 3 bases from J; junction bases left unmatched: 7. The CDR3 sequence is 14 residues long. CDR3 loop: CASRGFDRGYEQYF. The CDR3 bases are TGTGCCAGCAGGGGTTTTGACAGGGGCTACGAGCAGTACTTC.

The chain uses TRBV14 and TRBJ2-1; 10 nucleotides match TRBD2. J lost 7 bases, V lost 0 bases, and 9 bases had no gene match. There are 17 residues in the CDR3. Germline V gene lookup returns CDR1 SGHDN and CDR2 FVKESK. The CDR3 loop reads CASSQDRWLAGENEQFF. The CDR3 nucleotides read TGTGCCAGCAGCCAAGATCGTTGGCTAGCGGGAGAGAATGAGCAGTTCTTC.

The chain links TRBV27 to TRBJ2-3; maybe TRBD2 (5 bases). The CDR3 sequence is 14 residues long. V lost 2 bases to trimming and J lost 6 bases, with 12 bases between them. CDR1 and CDR2 from the germline V gene are MNHEY and SMNVEV (reference sequence). The chain's CDR3 is CASSLVEIADTQYF. Here the CDR3 DNA reads TGTGCCAGCAGTTTAGTTGAAATAGCGGATACGCAGTATTTT.

The chain joins TRBV19 to TRBJ1-1; D gene ambiguous. The length of the CDR3 is 11 residues. V shed 8 bases and J shed 1 base, with 5 bases lying between them. Germline lookup yields CDR1 LNHDA and CDR2 SQIVND (reference sequence). For the CDR3, the DNA is TGTGCCAGTCACAAGAACACTGAAGCTTTCTTT. This translates into CASHKNTEAFF. The whole variable domain, filled in from reference TRBV19 and TRBJ1-1, reads DGGITQSPKYLFRKEGQNVTLSCEQNLNHDAMYWYRQDPGQGLRLIYYSQIVNDFQKGDIAEGYSVSREKKESFPLTVTSAQKNPTAFYLCASHKNTEAFFGQGTRLTVV.

The genes are TRBV29-1 and TRBJ2-7; TRBD2 aligns across 13 bases. This CDR3 comprises 16 residues. Germline lookup yields CDR1 SQVTM and CDR2 ANQGSEA. The V gene end was trimmed by 6 bases and the J gene end by 5 bases; junction bases not matched to a gene: 13. This CDR3 is CSVRQLAGGPGDEQYF. The CDR3 DNA follows: TGCAGCGTCCGTCAACTAGCGGGGGGGCCCGGTGACGAGCAGTACTTC.

The chain couples TRBV18 to TRBJ1-1; 9 positions agree with TRBD1. Per germline, CDR1 KGHSH and CDR2 LQKENI. The CDR3 is made up of 13 amino acids. Germline trimming cut 0 bases from V and 8 bases from J; bases unmatched to any gene: 1. The CDR3 region has the DNA TGTGCCAGCTCACCACCCGGACAGGGGGAAGCTTTCTTT. Translating it yields CASSPPGQGEAFF.

The chain couples TRBV7-8 to TRBJ1-1; D gene uncertain. V shed 1 base and J shed 7 bases, with 13 bases lying between them. Germline loops: CDR1 SGHVS, CDR2 FQNEAQ. This CDR3 has 14 residues. CDR3 DNA sequence: TGTGCCAGCAGCTTAGAAAACCGAGGGAATGAAGCTTTCTTT. Translated: CASSLENRGNEAFF.

V usage is TRBV14 and J usage is TRBJ2-5, with 9 bases that match TRBD2. V trimming: 5 bases; J trimming: 5 bases; junction bases outside the gene matches: 9. The CDR3 loop spans 15 amino acids. Germline lookup yields CDR1 SGHDN and CDR2 FVKESK. The DNA for the CDR3 is TGTGCCAGCAGCTTCCCCCGGGCGGGAGGGGAGACCCAGTACTTC. Its protein product is CASSFPRAGGETQYF.

This sequence joins TRBV6-6 and TRBJ1-6, with 9 bases matching TRBD1. Germline trimming cut 7 bases from V and 8 bases from J; bases unmatched to any gene: 6. Germline V CDR1 and CDR2: MNHNY, SVGAGI (reference sequence). This CDR3 comprises 14 residues. Written as DNA, the CDR3 is TGTGCCAGCAAACCGGGACAGGGAGATTCACCCCTCCACTTT. Translation gives CASKPGQGDSPLHF.

J is TRBJ2-2 and V is TRBV6-1, with 11 bases lining up with TRBD1. CDR1 is MNHNS and CDR2 is SASEGT in the germline V gene. CDR3 size: 15 residues. The ends lost 4 bases at V and 4 bases at J; junction bases unmatched: 2. CDR3: CASSGGTGGTGELFF. The CDR3 coding sequence is TGTGCCAGCAGTGGGGGGACAGGGGGCACCGGGGAGCTGTTTTTT.

V is TRBV7-6 and J is TRBJ2-5, with D tentatively TRBD2 (5 bases). Germline CDR1 and CDR2: SGHVS and FNYEAQ. Trimming removed 5 bases at V and 9 bases at J, with 16 bases between. The CDR3 spans 13 residues. The CDR3 nucleotides are TGTGCCAGCAGCGGTGTACGGGATGGGCCCCAGTACTTC. Translation gives CASSGVRDGPQYF.